Presented here are 20 T cell receptor beta chains from one specimen sequenced in a study of CD8+CD57+ T cells in acquired aplastic anemia. Those patients picked for sequencing had displayed CD8+CD57+ cell expansion on flow cytometry. Genomic DNA, serving as template, underwent TCR beta VDJ and CDR3 profiling. In TCRdb, the reads were re-called with MiXCR into one record per CDR3 protein. The sample has about 270,000 distinct CDR3 sequences, approximately 86% seen once; the top ten hold 42%. Sequenced input: sorted CD4+, CD8+, or CD8+CD57+ T cells (not recorded which) from PBMCs. The receptor set was obtained from a human donor with aplastic anemia.

Turning to this clonotype: At one boundary the junction diverges from the germline segment, which might be a read error. The chain is built from TRBV7-9 and TRBJ2-1; 7 bases align to TRBD1. This CDR3 contains 17 residues. CDR1 and CDR2 (germline): SEHNR, FQNEAQ (reference sequence). DNA for the CDR3: TGTGCCACCAGCGATGCCCGGACAGGTCCGAATGGGAATGAGCAGTTCTTC. Its protein is CATSDARTGPNGNEQFF.

V gene TRBV9 combines with J gene TRBJ2-6; a weak D match, TRBD2 (5 bases). The V gene lost 4 bases and the J gene lost 11 bases, with 22 bases spanning the gap. Germline V CDR1 and CDR2: SGDLS, YYNGEE. The CDR3 extends over 16 amino acids. The CDR3 DNA sequence: TGTGCCAGCAGCTTAGCGTCAGACACGGAGTATTACGTCCTGACTTTC. Translation gives CASSLASDTEYYVLTF.

The chain recombines TRBV7-9 with TRBJ2-3; tentatively, D is TRBD2 (6 bases). The CDR3 is 14 residues long. V lost 0 bases and J 11 bases, leaving 15 bases between the germline ends. The V gene's germline CDR1 is SEHNR and CDR2 FQNEAQ (reference sequence). CDR3 sequence (DNA): TGTGCCAGCAGCTTAGCGGGAGGTACCCATAAGCAGTATTTT. This gives the protein CASSLAGGTHKQYF.

The V and J genes are TRBV19 and TRBJ1-4, with D unclear. The germline V and J ends were trimmed by 5 bases and 0 bases, with 7 bases remaining between them. In germline, CDR1 is LNHDA, CDR2 SQIVND (reference sequence). The CDR3 covers 14 residues. The DNA for the CDR3 is TGTGCCAGTAGTCCCCCTACAACTAATGAAAAACTGTTTTTT. Amino acids: CASSPPTTNEKLFF. The full variable domain, completed using reference TRBV19 and TRBJ1-4, is DGGITQSPKYLFRKEGQNVTLSCEQNLNHDAMYWYRQDPGQGLRLIYYSQIVNDFQKGDIAEGYSVSREKKESFPLTVTSAQKNPTAFYLCASSPPTTNEKLFFGSGTQLSVL.

This CDR3 reads CASSTRVSPLDYGYTF. DNA of the CDR3: TGTGCCAGCAGCACACGGGTGAGTCCCTTGGACTATGGCTACACCTTC. V and J are TRBV13 and TRBJ1-2; D gene unclear. The ends were cut back, 5 bases at V and 3 bases at J, with 19 bases in the middle. Germline CDR1 reads PRHDT; CDR2 reads FYEKMQ (reference sequence). This CDR3 has 16 residues. Together with reference TRBV13 and TRBJ1-2, the CDR3 gives the full variable domain: AAGVIQSPRHLIKEKRETATLKCYPIPRHDTVYWYQQGPGQDPQFLISFYEKMQSDKGSIPDRFSAQQFSDYHSELNMSSLELGDSALYFCASSTRVSPLDYGYTFGSGTRLTVV.

The CDR3 protein is CASSARVYTEAFF. Written as DNA, the CDR3 is TGTGCCAGCAGCGCTAGGGTGTACACTGAAGCTTTCTTT. This chain links TRBV9 with TRBJ1-1; D not certain. The CDR3 covers 13 residues. Germline V gene data show CDR1 as SGDLS and CDR2 as YYNGEE. The V end was cut by 3 bases, the J end by 3 bases, with 9 bases between.

The chain carries TRBV6-5 and TRBJ1-2; D is uncertain. CDR1 and CDR2 (germline): MNHEY, SVGAGI. V lost 4 bases and J lost 8, with 11 bases in between. This CDR3 has 12 residues. CDR3 amino acids: CASSSYLNGYTF. The CDR3 DNA reads as TGTGCCAGCAGTTCATACCTGAACGGCTACACCTTC.

About this clonotype: One junction end does not reproduce the germline sequence, and a read error may be involved. This rearrangement joins TRBV7-9 to TRBJ2-3, with D perhaps given as TRBD1 or TRBD2 (6 bases each). The CDR3 runs to 13 residues. Germline V CDR1 and CDR2: SEHNR, FQNEAQ (reference sequence). CDR3 nucleotides: TGTGCCAGCGGGTACGGGGGCAGAGATAGGCAGTATTTT. Its translation is CASGYGGRDRQYF.

With regard to this clonotype: Without the conserved terminal phenylalanine or tryptophan, this CDR3 likely stems from a read error. The chain joins TRBV7-2 to TRBJ2-7; possibly TRBD2 for D (6 bases). CDR1 is SGHTA and CDR2 is FQGNSA in the germline V gene. CDR3 length: 14 amino acids. Trimming removed 6 bases at V and 9 bases at J, with 21 bases between. The CDR3 reads CASSYVGGTDTQYS. The DNA of the CDR3 is TGTGCCAGCAGTTACGTGGGAGGTACCGATACGCAGTACTCC.

Turning to this clonotype: The missing conserved phenylalanine or tryptophan at the end of this CDR3 makes a read error likely. The rearrangement links TRBV7-3 to TRBJ2-2; 7 bases fit TRBD1. The CDR3 totals 17 residues. Germline V lookup: CDR1 SGHTA, CDR2 FQGTGA. V was pared by 5 bases and J by 10 bases, with 19 bases of the junction left unmatched. CDR3 region: CASSPQGTWGETQELFL. DNA for the CDR3: TGTGCCAGCAGCCCACAGGGGACCTGGGGAGAGACCCAGGAGCTGTTTCTT.

The chain combines TRBV11-2 with TRBJ2-3; D is uncertain. Trimming removed 5 bases from V and 4 bases from J, with 10 bases in between. Looked up from germline, CDR1 is SGHAT and CDR2 is FQNNGV. The CDR3 runs 13 residues. DNA for the CDR3: TGTGCCAGCAGCGACCCGACGGCAGATACGCAGTATTTT. Protein product: CASSDPTADTQYF.

This CDR3 reads CASSRDRGTTDTQYF. CDR3 nucleotides: TGTGCCAGCAGCCGGGACAGGGGAACCACAGATACGCAGTATTTT. The chain is built from TRBV6-1 and TRBJ2-3, with TRBD1 matching 10 bases. This CDR3 has 15 residues. V lost 6 bases, J lost 2 bases, and 5 bases stayed unmatched. The V gene's germline CDR1 is MNHNS and CDR2 SASEGT.

This clonotype was counted a single time. V gene TRBV7-3 combines with J gene TRBJ1-5; TRBD1 might be the D (5 bases). The CDR3 covers 14 residues. Germline V gene data show CDR1 as SGHTA and CDR2 as FQGTGA. Trimming took off 6 bases at V and 6 bases at J, with 15 bases between the two ends. The CDR3 is CASRPRGSAQPQHF. CDR3 sequence (DNA): TGTGCCAGCAGGCCAAGGGGATCGGCTCAGCCCCAGCATTTT.

On this clonotype itself: Its ends do not fully match the called genes, so a read error is possible. The V call is TRBV9, the J call TRBJ2-1; 7 bases match TRBD1. Per germline, CDR1 SGDLS and CDR2 YYNGEE. The CDR3 is 15 residues long. CDR3 protein: CASSVGRQGTNAQFF. CDR3 coding DNA: TGTGCCAGTAGCGTAGGTAGACAGGGCACAAATGCGCAGTTCTTC.

The chain is built from TRBV7-6 and TRBJ2-3; tentative D call: TRBD2 (5 bases). The CDR3 spans 15 residues. Deletions cut 7 bases from V and 15 bases from J, with 29 bases between. Germline V CDR1 and CDR2: SGHVS, FNYEAQ. CDR3 coding DNA: TGTGCCAGCACCCTAGGGAGACACCCCTCTGATGCGAACTATTTT. Translating gives CASTLGRHPSDANYF.

About this clonotype itself: The conserved final phenylalanine or tryptophan is absent from the CDR3, which likely points to a read error. The DNA is left out, because the CDR3 cannot be placed on it with certainty; the CDR3 is given as TCRdb lists it. This sequence joins TRBV7-8 and TRBJ2-3. Germline V CDR1 and CDR2: SGHVS, FQNEAQ. The CDR3 region is 11 residues in length, termini included. The chain's CDR3 is CASSFSGTQDS.

Of note for this clonotype: A junction end diverges from the germline sequence, so it may reflect a read error. This chain joins TRBV7-9 and TRBJ2-6; D uncertain. The CDR3 runs to 16 residues. CDR1 and CDR2 from the germline V gene are SEHNR and FQNEAQ (reference sequence). The CDR3 region has the DNA TGTGCCAGCAGCTTGGCGAGGAGCTACGTGGTAAACGTCCTCACCTTC. Its translation is CASSLARSYVVNVLTF.

DNA of the CDR3: TGTGCCAGCAGCTTGACAGGGGGCGCCGACTCTGGGCACACCTTC. This gives the protein CASSLTGGADSGHTF. This chain uses TRBV7-9 with TRBJ1-2; 10 nucleotides match TRBD1. Germline V gene sequence: CDR1 SEHNR, CDR2 FQNEAQ (reference sequence). V trimming: 3 bases; J trimming: 12 bases; junction bases outside the gene matches: 13. This CDR3 has 15 amino acids.

Only one count was recorded for this clonotype. The V call is TRBV7-8, the J call TRBJ2-7, with 8 nucleotides matching TRBD2. Germline V gene sequence: CDR1 SGHVS, CDR2 FQNEAQ. Trimming at V came to 5 bases and at J to 9 bases, leaving 12 bases not matched to a gene. The CDR3 is 14 amino acids. CDR3 sequence (DNA): TGTGCCAGCAGCGGAGCGGGAGTAGCCGACACGCAGTACGTC. Residues: CASSGAGVADTQYV.

Turning to this clonotype: A read error may produce the germline difference seen at one junction end. The chain uses TRBV19 and TRBJ2-3; TRBD2 aligns across 7 bases. The CDR3 length is 14 residues. CDR1 LNHDA and CDR2 SQIVND come from the germline V gene (reference sequence). The CDR3 nucleotides read TGTGCCAGTAGTATAGCTAGCGGTCCCTACACTGAGCAGTTT. As protein: CASSIASGPYTEQF.